Below are 16 T cell receptor beta chains sequenced from a single sample in a study of blood T cells in healthy people across ages. Together with a sample-barcoded 5' primer, a J-beta primer mix was included in a second PCR lasting 7 to 11 cycles. TCRdb reanalysed the 5' RACE reads using MiXCR and keeps one entry per CDR3 protein. The sample has around 2 million distinct CDR3 sequences; approximately 40% are singletons. Sequencing was carried out using blood. These receptors were taken from a human donor in good health.

The chain has TRBV5-1 and TRBJ2-1, with 8 bases fitting TRBD2. Germline CDR1 and CDR2: SGHRS and YFSETQ. Trimming took 2 bases from V and 10 from J; bases not matched to a gene: 14. This CDR3 is built from 16 residues. CDR3 region: CASSFSGGAFQSEQFF. CDR3 DNA sequence: TGCGCCAGCAGCTTTTCCGGGGGGGCCTTTCAGAGCGAGCAGTTCTTC.

The chain employs TRBV12-3 or TRBV12-4 and TRBJ2-7; 8 bases align to TRBD1. V dropped 3 bases and J dropped 5; count of bases not matched to a gene: 6. The CDR3 spans 14 residues. The CDR3 nucleotides are TGTGCCAGCAGTTTCCTCTTGACAGGGGACGAGCAGTACTTC. Amino acids: CASSFLLTGDEQYF.

This clonotype was seen only a few times. The chain couples TRBV2 to TRBJ2-4, with D maybe TRBD1 (6 bases). Per germline, CDR1 SNHLY and CDR2 FYNNEI. V was pared by 6 bases and J by 1 base, with 13 bases between. This CDR3 is 15 amino acids long. CDR3 residues: CASRGGYFAKNIQYF. CDR3 bases: TGTGCCAGCAGAGGGGGATATTTCGCCAAAAACATTCAGTACTTC.

This chain uses TRBV13 with TRBJ2-1, with TRBD1 matching 7 bases. The junction had 6 bases not matched to a gene; V was cut back by 6 bases and J by 4 bases. Germline CDR1 and CDR2: PRHDT and FYEKMQ (reference sequence). The CDR3 is made up of 14 amino acids. The CDR3 region is CASRMGQIYNEQFF. The CDR3 DNA is TGTGCCAGCAGGATGGGACAGATATACAATGAGCAGTTCTTC. Using reference TRBV13 and TRBJ2-1 for the parts outside the CDR3, the full variable domain is AAGVIQSPRHLIKEKRETATLKCYPIPRHDTVYWYQQGPGQDPQFLISFYEKMQSDKGSIPDRFSAQQFSDYHSELNMSSLELGDSALYFCASRMGQIYNEQFFGPGTRLTVL.

This clonotype was picked up a small number of times. This chain connects TRBV5-8 to TRBJ1-2; 7 nucleotides match TRBD1. This CDR3 is built from 17 residues. Germline V gene data show CDR1 as SGHTS and CDR2 as YDEGEE. V dropped 4 bases and J dropped 4; count of bases not matched to a gene: 16. In DNA, the CDR3 is TGTGCCAGCAGCGTAGTACCGGGACAGACGTGGATCTATGGCTACACCTTC. Its translation: CASSVVPGQTWIYGYTF.

The chain couples TRBV4-1 to TRBJ2-4; the D gene could be TRBD1 or TRBD2 (5 bases each). The J call could be wrong; TRBJ2-7 is a better fit for the DNA end. CDR1 is MGHRA, CDR2 YSYEKL, per germline. The CDR3 contains 19 residues. CDR3 sequence reads: CASSQVPRPLTAAIYEQYF. The CDR3 region has the DNA TGCGCCAGCAGCCAAGTGCCACGGCCCCTGACAGCGGCTATCTACGAGCAGTACTTC.

This chain uses TRBV9 with TRBJ2-1; D perhaps matches TRBD2 (7 bases). Germline CDR1 is SGDLS and CDR2 is YYNGEE. The CDR3 length is 16 residues. With 3 bases removed from V and 2 bases from J, the gap between germline ends came to 15 bases. CDR3 residues: CASSAMGGAPYNEQFF. DNA of the CDR3: TGTGCCAGCAGCGCGATGGGGGGGGCCCCCTACAATGAGCAGTTCTTC.

Comment on this clonotype: An end of the junction differs from the germline gene, which may be a read error. The chain joins TRBV24-1 to TRBJ1-4; weak D call: TRBD1 (6 bases). The CDR3 is made up of 13 amino acids. The germline V gene encodes CDR1 KGHDR and CDR2 SFDVKD. Here the CDR3 reads CATAGTPIEKLFF. The CDR3 DNA sequence: TGCGCCACAGCCGGGACACCTATTGAAAAACTGTTTTTT.

The sample holds many counts of this clonotype. At one end, the junction sequence differs from germline, possibly due to a read error. The rearrangement joins TRBV4-3 to TRBJ1-1, with D unclear. The length of the CDR3 is 14 residues. Germline CDR1 is LGHNA and CDR2 is YSLEER. CDR3 protein: CASSQDLGNTEAFF. The CDR3 nucleotides are TGTGCCAGCAGCCAAGATTTAGGGAACACTGAAGCTTTCTTT.

This clonotype was counted a few times. The chain has TRBV10-3 and TRBJ1-5; 9 bases fit TRBD1. The CDR3 covers 15 residues. The V and J ends lost 3 bases and 7 bases, in that order; junction bases with no gene match: 7. Germline loops: CDR1 ENHRY, CDR2 SYGVKD. The CDR3 DNA sequence: TGTGCCATCAGTGACGGGACAGGGAGCGGACAGCCCCAGCATTTT. Translated, it gives CAISDGTGSGQPQHF.

The sample holds a few counts of this clonotype. V usage is TRBV5-1 and J usage is TRBJ2-1, with 8 bases lining up with TRBD1. Germline loops: CDR1 SGHRS, CDR2 YFSETQ. The CDR3 loop spans 17 amino acids. The V segment lost 4 bases and the J segment 5 bases; nucleotides outside the gene matches: 14. Here the CDR3 DNA reads TGCGCCAGCAGCCGCCCAAGCCCACGGACAGGGAACAATGAGCAGTTCTTC. It encodes CASSRPSPRTGNNEQFF.

This clonotype was counted a few times. This chain's CDR3 is CASSVGQPGELFF. For the CDR3, the DNA is TGCGCCAGCAGTGTTGGGCAGCCCGGGGAGCTGTTTTTT. This chain connects TRBV10-2 to TRBJ2-2; D unclear. This CDR3 contains 13 residues. V gave up 4 bases and J gave up 6 bases, with 9 bases separating them. The V gene's germline CDR1 is WSHSY and CDR2 SAAADI.

The chain is built from TRBV7-8 and TRBJ1-2; TRBD1 might be the D (6 bases). The germline gives CDR1 SGHVS, CDR2 FQNEAQ. This CDR3 has 17 amino acids. V shed 1 base and J shed 4 bases, with 19 bases lying between them. The CDR3 DNA follows: TGTGCCAGCAGCTTAGTGACGCCCAGGGGATCTAGCTATGGCTACACCTTC. Translation: CASSLVTPRGSSYGYTF. Looking up the rest from reference TRBV7-8 and TRBJ1-2 gives the full variable domain: GAGVSQSPRYKVAKRGQDVALRCDPISGHVSLFWYQQALGQGPEFLTYFQNEAQLDKSGLPSDRFFAERPEGSVSTLKIQRTQQEDSAVYLCASSLVTPRGSSYGYTFGSGTRLTVV.

This clonotype was recorded a few times. The chain has TRBV6-2 or TRBV6-3 and TRBJ2-7; a possible D gene is TRBD1 (6 bases). V was trimmed by 1 base and J by 3 bases, leaving 22 bases between them. The length of the CDR3 is 18 residues. The V gene's germline CDR1 is MNHEY and CDR2 SVGEGT. CDR3 DNA sequence: TGTGCCAGCAGTTACTATCGCCGGCCGGACAGAATCTTCTACGAGCAGTACTTC. It codes for CASSYYRRPDRIFYEQYF.

The V gene is TRBV5-5, the J gene TRBJ1-1; maybe TRBD1 (6 bases). The V gene's germline CDR1 is SGHKS and CDR2 YYEKEE (reference sequence). V was clipped by 4 bases and J by 1 base, with 14 bases between them. The CDR3 has 15 residues. CDR3 region: CASSGRVGGNTEAFF. The CDR3 DNA follows: TGTGCCAGCAGCGGTCGGGTAGGGGGGAACACTGAAGCTTTCTTT.

This clonotype was picked up a small number of times. The chain uses TRBV7-8 and TRBJ1-6, with D unclear. The V and J ends lost 1 base and 5 bases respectively, with 9 bases between them. Germline V gene sequence: CDR1 SGHVS, CDR2 FQNEAQ. The CDR3 contains 15 residues. CDR3 amino acids: CASSLVGGDNSPLHF. DNA of the CDR3: TGTGCCAGCAGCTTAGTCGGCGGGGATAATTCACCCCTCCACTTT. Using reference TRBV7-8 and TRBJ1-6 for the parts outside the CDR3, the full variable domain is GAGVSQSPRYKVAKRGQDVALRCDPISGHVSLFWYQQALGQGPEFLTYFQNEAQLDKSGLPSDRFFAERPEGSVSTLKIQRTQQEDSAVYLCASSLVGGDNSPLHFGNGTRLTVT.